The table lists the clone carrying this T cell receptor (beta chain) with a few counts. This sample stems from a study of response to subunit inactivated influenza vaccine. TCRdb reprocessed the RT-PCR reads via MiXCR and lists one record per CDR3 protein. The table shows some 550,000 distinct CDR3 sequences, with 20% to 25% occurring only once. CDR3 length: 14 residues. V shed 6 bases and J 7 bases; nucleotides not matched to a gene: 11. Germline-derived CDR1 and CDR2 are SGHAT and FQNNGV. These data were likewise used in another study, on T cells expressing NK-cell markers. That investigation notes: 5'RACE template switching built TCR beta cDNA with unique molecular identifiers.

The V call is TRBV11-2, the J call TRBJ2-7; the match to TRBD2 covers 8 bases. This specimen was CD4+ T cells sorted from PBMCs, taken 11 to 12 days after vaccination. This sequence originates from a man aged 50-60 years who received an inactivated influenza vaccine. CDR3 nucleotide sequence: TGTGCCAGCAGGGCGACTAGCGACCCGGGGGAGCAGTACTTC. Translating it yields CASRATSDPGEQYF.